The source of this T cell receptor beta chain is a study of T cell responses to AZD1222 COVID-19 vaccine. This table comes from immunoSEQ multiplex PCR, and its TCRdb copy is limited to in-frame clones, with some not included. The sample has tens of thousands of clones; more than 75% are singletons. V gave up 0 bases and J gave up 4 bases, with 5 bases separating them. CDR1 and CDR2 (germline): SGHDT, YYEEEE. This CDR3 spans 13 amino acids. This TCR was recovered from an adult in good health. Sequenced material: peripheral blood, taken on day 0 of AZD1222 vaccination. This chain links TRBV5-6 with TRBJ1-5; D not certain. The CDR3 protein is CASSLAGNQPQHF. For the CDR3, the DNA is TGTGCCAGCAGCTTGGCCGGGAATCAGCCCCAGCATTTT.